Listed below are T cell receptor beta chains from one sample, sequenced in a study of CXCR3-negative and CXCR3-positive naive CD8 T cells. Each CDR3 protein gets one entry in TCRdb, which reprocessed the 5' RACE reads and gives no DNA. The table for this sample gives under 150,000 distinct CDR3 sequences. Material: naive CXCR3+ CD8+ T cells from blood. All receptors come from a human donor in good health. Some clones in this sample may be carry-over from other donors' samples. Both conserved end residues are part of each CDR3. The order of the fields is J gene, V gene, CDR3 protein.

>TRBJ2-1|TRBV29-1
CSVELEGTYNEQFF
>TRBJ2-3|TRBV7-9
CASSLLAVGGTDTRYF
>TRBJ2-3|TRBV20-1
CSARVVPVVDTQYF
>TRBJ2-4|TRBV5-6
CASSLELARIKNIQYF
>TRBJ2-7|TRBV29-1
CSVGDTTYEQYF
>TRBJ2-5|TRBV12-3/TRBV12-4
CASSFVETQYF
>TRBJ2-3|TRBV14
CASSQLALSSTDTQYF
>TRBJ2-5|TRBV28
CASSFPTPGTAKQQETQYF
>TRBJ1-2|TRBV20-1
CSARSFSSLNNPDYGYTF
>TRBJ1-2|TRBV12-3/TRBV12-4
CASTGNPNYGYTF
>TRBJ2-5|TRBV3-1
CASSQVERGKETQYF
>TRBJ1-1|TRBV21-1
CASSRGNLLNTEAFF
>TRBJ2-7|TRBV6-5
CASSPTGDPYEQYF
>TRBJ2-7|TRBV29-1
CSVVTLGTASPWF
>TRBJ1-2|TRBV9
CASSVGEPEGLYGYTF
>TRBJ2-7|TRBV7-9
CASSFDYGQYF
>TRBJ2-3|TRBV5-5
CASSPGTRTGTRSDTQYF
>TRBJ1-1|TRBV30
CAWIAQGWTEAFF
>TRBJ1-1|TRBV4-1
CASSQGNTEAFF
>TRBJ2-7|TRBV7-9
CASSLPQGGIDEQYF
>TRBJ2-2|TRBV7-6
CASSLRYPGTLNTGELFF
>TRBJ2-7|TRBV7-9
CASSLGGDNTYEQYF
>TRBJ2-3|TRBV5-1
CASSLTSGISSTDTQYF
>TRBJ2-1|TRBV5-6
CASSSSTSGVYNEQFF
>TRBJ2-7|TRBV7-2
CASSFTAGTATYEQYF
>TRBJ1-1|TRBV20-1
CSASDGGYTEAFF
>TRBJ2-1|TRBV6-4
CASSDQGGGANEQFF